Presented here are 23 T cell receptor beta chains from one specimen sequenced in a study of T cells after posttransplantation cyclophosphamide. Libraries were prepared by immunoSEQ multiplex PCR; TCRdb keeps only in-frame clonotypes and omits some of them. Among roughly 7,300 clones listed, 75% to 95% were seen once. The specimen sequenced was CD4+ T cells sorted from blood. The receptors originated from a woman aged 50 to 65 in good health and a related stem cell transplant donor.

This clone showed up just a few times. J is TRBJ2-1 and V is TRBV5-6, with TRBD1 matching 12 bases. The germline CDR1 and CDR2 sequences are SGHDT and YYEEEE. V trimming: 2 bases; J trimming: 6 bases; junction bases outside the gene matches: 6. This CDR3 is built from 16 residues. CDR3 bases: TGTGCCAGCAGCTTTCCGGGACAGGGGGCCGTCAATGAGCAGTTCTTC. Its translation: CASSFPGQGAVNEQFF. The whole variable domain, remainder taken from reference TRBV5-6 and TRBJ2-1, is DAGVTQSPTHLIKTRGQQVTLRCSPKSGHDTVSWYQQALGQGPQFIFQYYEEEERQRGNFPDRFSGHQFPNYSSELNVNALLLGDSALYLCASSFPGQGAVNEQFFGPGTRLTVL.

The sample holds one count of this clone. The rearrangement joins TRBV18 to TRBJ1-1, with 8 bases lining up with TRBD1. CDR1 is KGHSH and CDR2 is LQKENI in the germline V gene. Trimming at V came to 3 bases and at J to 3 bases, leaving 3 bases not matched to a gene. The CDR3 spans 14 residues. For the CDR3, the DNA is TGTGCCAGCTCACCGCAGGGGGCGTACACTGAAGCTTTCTTT. Its protein product is CASSPQGAYTEAFF.

In regard to this clone: The junction does not match germline at one end; this may be a read error. The J gene is TRBJ2-2, the V gene TRBV7-7, with TRBD1 as a possible D gene (6 bases). Germline-derived CDR1 and CDR2 are SSHAT and FNYEAQ (reference sequence). The CDR3 sequence is 18 residues long. CDR3 bases: TGTGCTAGCAGCTTAGCCGTGGGGGCGGAAGCGAACACCGGGGAGCTGTTTTTT. Translation gives CASSLAVGAEANTGELFF.

The J gene is TRBJ1-6, the V gene TRBV29-1; no reliable D call. Germline-derived CDR1 and CDR2 are SQVTM and ANQGSEA. Trimming removed 8 bases at V and 6 bases at J, with 11 bases between. CDR3 length: 12 amino acids. Here the CDR3 reads CSTQDINSPLHF. CDR3 DNA: TGCAGCACCCAGGATATTAATTCACCCCTCCACTTT.

The chain uses TRBV7-8 and TRBJ2-3; TRBD2 matches at 11 bases. The CDR3 spans 18 residues. CDR1 is SGHVS and CDR2 is FQNEAQ in the germline V gene. After removal of 1 base from V and 0 bases from J, the junction contained 6 bases not matched to a gene. The CDR3 region has the DNA TGTGCCAGCAGCTTAGAACTAGCGGGAGATGGGAGCACAGATACGCAGTATTTT. Translating it yields CASSLELAGDGSTDTQYF. Full variable domain (rest looked up from reference TRBV7-8 and TRBJ2-3): GAGVSQSPRYKVAKRGQDVALRCDPISGHVSLFWYQQALGQGPEFLTYFQNEAQLDKSGLPSDRFFAERPEGSVSTLKIQRTQQEDSAVYLCASSLELAGDGSTDTQYFGPGTRLTVL.

This clone is a singleton in its sample. The chain joins TRBV18 to TRBJ1-5; D perhaps matches TRBD1 (6 bases). The V gene lost 1 base and the J gene lost 0 bases, with 16 bases spanning the gap. Germline V gene lookup returns CDR1 KGHSH and CDR2 LQKENI. The CDR3 runs 18 residues. CDR3 nucleotide sequence: TGTGCCAGCTCACCACTCAGTCAGGGGATTTATAGCAATCAGCCCCAGCATTTT. Protein sequence: CASSPLSQGIYSNQPQHF.

V and J are TRBV6-5 and TRBJ2-5; TRBD1 matches at 7 bases. CDR1 is MNHEY, CDR2 SVGAGI, per germline. The CDR3 has 14 amino acids. V lost 6 bases, J lost 2 bases, and 6 bases stayed unmatched. CDR3 in DNA: TGTGCCAGCAGCCCCGACAGGGCACAAGAGACCCAGTACTTC. Translating gives CASSPDRAQETQYF.

This clone appeared a single time. At one end, the junction sequence differs from germline, possibly due to a read error. The chain uses TRBV19 and TRBJ1-5, with TRBD1 matching 7 bases. Germline lookup yields CDR1 LNHDA and CDR2 SQIVND (reference sequence). The CDR3 has 15 residues. The CDR3 loop is CASKGQAWGNQPQHF. CDR3 DNA: TGTGCCAGTAAAGGACAGGCTTGGGGCAACCAGCCCCAGCATTTT.

The chain joins TRBV25-1 to TRBJ1-1, with D unclear. Per germline, CDR1 MGHDK and CDR2 SYGVNS. The CDR3 spans 14 residues. V was cut by 7 bases and J by 0 bases, with 12 bases left in between. The CDR3 DNA sequence: TGTGCCAGCACTAAGACTGCCCTGAACACTGAAGCTTTCTTT. Its protein product is CASTKTALNTEAFF.

This sequence joins TRBV30 and TRBJ2-1; D call uncertain. Trimming took 6 bases from V and 0 from J, leaving 9 bases between them. The CDR3 runs to 13 residues. The germline CDR1 and CDR2 sequences are GTSNPN and SVGIG (reference sequence). The CDR3 protein is CACDSSSYNEQFF. The CDR3, as DNA: TGTGCCTGCGATTCGAGCTCCTACAATGAGCAGTTCTTC.

This clone is large by share. The chain has TRBV4-1 and TRBJ2-3, with a possible D match to TRBD2 (7 bases). V was shortened by 4 bases and J by 2 bases, with 16 bases between the two germline ends. The germline V gene encodes CDR1 MGHRA and CDR2 YSYEKL. The CDR3 has 16 amino acids. The CDR3 DNA follows: TGCGCCAGCAGCCGGACAGTGGGAGGGGACACAGATACGCAGTATTTT. This gives the protein CASSRTVGGDTDTQYF.

The rearrangement uses TRBV2 and TRBJ2-2, with 7 nucleotides matching TRBD1. The V gene end was trimmed by 10 bases and the J gene end by 1 base; junction bases not matched to a gene: 6. Germline loops: CDR1 SNHLY, CDR2 FYNNEI. The CDR3 covers 14 residues. CDR3 sequence (DNA): TGTGCCAACAAAGGACAGGTGAACACCGGGGAGCTGTTTTTT. Protein product: CANKGQVNTGELFF. The entire variable domain, with the rest obtained from reference TRBV2 and TRBJ2-2, is as follows: EPEVTQTPSHQVTQMGQEVILRCVPISNHLYFYWYRQILGQKVEFLVSFYNNEISEKSEIFDDQFSVERPDGSNFTLKIRSTKLEDSAMYFCANKGQVNTGELFFGEGSRLTVL.

DNA of the CDR3: TGTGCCAGCAGCTTAGTTCGTCTGGCGGGGGGTGCGGAGACCCAGTACTTC. It translates to CASSLVRLAGGAETQYF. The chain has TRBV11-2 and TRBJ2-5, with 8 bases fitting TRBD2. Germline values: CDR1 SGHAT, CDR2 FQNNGV. Trimming at V came to 1 base and at J to 5 bases, leaving 12 bases not matched to a gene. The CDR3 totals 17 residues.

The rearrangement joins TRBV28 to TRBJ2-5; TRBD2 matches 9 bases. V shed 5 bases and J 4 bases; nucleotides not matched to a gene: 20. CDR1 and CDR2 (germline): MDHEN, SYDVKM. The CDR3 length is 19 residues. The CDR3 DNA reads TGTGCCAGCAGTGGAAAAAAGACAAGGGCGGGAGGGCTCATAGAGACCCAGTACTTC. Protein: CASSGKKTRAGGLIETQYF. The entire variable domain, with the rest obtained from reference TRBV28 and TRBJ2-5, is as follows: DVKVTQSSRYLVKRTGEKVFLECVQDMDHENMFWYRQDPGLGLRLIYFSYDVKMKEKGDIPEGYSVSREKKERFSLILESASTNQTSMYLCASSGKKTRAGGLIETQYFGPGTRLLVL.

V gene TRBV6-1 combines with J gene TRBJ1-1; 8 bases align to TRBD1. The CDR3 has 14 residues. Germline V gene data show CDR1 as MNHNS and CDR2 as SASEGT. V was pared by 4 bases and J by 6 bases, with 7 bases of the junction left unmatched. The CDR3 sequence is CASSVDREGSEAFF. As DNA, the CDR3 is TGTGCCAGCAGTGTGGACAGGGAAGGCTCTGAAGCTTTCTTT.

The chain employs TRBV28 and TRBJ2-3; a weak D match, TRBD1 (5 bases). Looked up from germline, CDR1 is MDHEN and CDR2 is SYDVKM. V was trimmed by 1 base and J by 1 base, leaving 21 bases between them. This CDR3 spans 19 amino acids. In DNA form, the CDR3 reads TGTGCCAGCAGTTTATTATGGACGTTTGACAGAGACCGCACAGATACGCAGTATTTT. It translates to CASSLLWTFDRDRTDTQYF.

V is TRBV25-1 and J is TRBJ1-1; D is perhaps TRBD1 (6 bases). CDR1 is MGHDK and CDR2 is SYGVNS in the germline V gene. The V end lost 8 bases, the J end lost 5 bases, and 18 bases lay between the germline ends. The CDR3 runs to 14 residues. The DNA of the CDR3 is TGTGCCAGCGGCGACAGGACCTGGGGTACTGAAGCTTTCTTT. Translating it yields CASGDRTWGTEAFF.

The chain carries TRBV10-3 and TRBJ1-2; 10 nucleotides line up with TRBD1. CDR3 size: 15 residues. Germline CDR1 and CDR2: ENHRY and SYGVKD. The J segment lost 3 bases and the V segment lost 6 bases, leaving 7 bases of the junction unmatched. The CDR3, as DNA: TGTGCCATCAGGACAACCGGGACAGGGGACTATGGCTACACCTTC. This sequence encodes CAIRTTGTGDYGYTF.

This clone was recorded only once. The CDR3 nucleotides are TGTGCCAGCAGCTTTCCCGGGACTAGCGAAACGTACAATGAGCAGTTCTTC. Amino acid sequence: CASSFPGTSETYNEQFF. This chain connects TRBV7-9 to TRBJ2-1; 10 bases line up with TRBD2. Germline loops: CDR1 SEHNR, CDR2 FQNEAQ (reference sequence). V gave up 3 bases and J gave up 4 bases; unmatched junction bases: 9. This CDR3 region has 17 residues.

This chain connects TRBV6-1 to TRBJ2-4, with 10 bases lining up with TRBD2. Trimming took 4 bases from V and 7 from J; bases not matched to a gene: 13. CDR3 size: 17 residues. Germline V gene sequence: CDR1 MNHNS, CDR2 SASEGT. The CDR3: CASSGWGLAGARNIQYF. The CDR3 nucleotides read TGTGCCAGCAGTGGGTGGGGGCTAGCGGGGGCAAGGAACATTCAGTACTTC.

The chain couples TRBV5-1 to TRBJ2-7; D is possibly TRBD1 (7 bases). The germline V gene encodes CDR1 SGHRS and CDR2 YFSETQ. V lost 3 bases and J lost 4, with 14 bases in between. CDR3 length: 14 residues. The CDR3 DNA reads TGCGCCAGCAGCTCGGAGGGGGCTATATACGAGCAGTACTTC. Amino acid sequence: CASSSEGAIYEQYF.

The rearrangement links TRBV7-9 to TRBJ2-1; TRBD1 aligns across 8 bases. With 1 base clipped from V and 8 bases from J, the junction kept 4 bases outside the gene matches. Germline V gives CDR1 SEHNR, CDR2 FQNEAQ (reference sequence). The CDR3 sequence is 14 residues long. In nucleotides, the CDR3 is TGTGCCAGCAGCTTAGGACAGGGGTGGTATGAGCAGTTCTTC. It is translated as CASSLGQGWYEQFF.

This chain links TRBV29-1 with TRBJ1-1; D not resolved. This CDR3 contains 14 residues. V lost 4 bases to trimming and J lost 7 bases, with 19 bases between them. Germline V gene data show CDR1 as SQVTM and CDR2 as ANQGSEA. In DNA form, the CDR3 reads TGCAGCGTTGTAATTCCGAGCGGTGCGCGTGAAGCTTTCTTT. It codes for CSVVIPSGAREAFF.